These 11 T cell receptor beta chains came from one sample sequenced in a study of blood T cells in healthy people across ages. PCR was performed a second time for roughly 7 to 11 cycles using a sample-barcoded 5' primer and a J-beta primer mix. In TCRdb, the 5' RACE reads were re-called with MiXCR into one record per CDR3 protein. The sample holds fewer than 1,000,000 distinct CDR3 sequences, around half seen once. The sample comprised blood. These receptors were taken from a man older than 75 in good health.

The DNA for the CDR3 is TGTGCCAGCAGACATCCAGGGGGTACGCAGTATTTT. This codes for CASRHPGGTQYF. The chain couples TRBV7-2 to TRBJ2-3; 7 positions match TRBD1. The CDR3 totals 12 residues. The V segment lost 6 bases and the J segment 8 bases; nucleotides outside the gene matches: 5. CDR1 is SGHTA and CDR2 is FQGNSA in the germline V gene.

Many counts were recorded for this clonotype. The chain joins TRBV7-8 to TRBJ1-2; possibly TRBD1 for D (6 bases). The CDR3 is 13 residues long. The V gene's germline CDR1 is SGHVS and CDR2 FQNEAQ. Deletions cut 3 bases from V and 2 bases from J, with 7 bases between. The CDR3 sequence is CASSFQGNYGYTF. The CDR3 DNA reads as TGTGCCAGCAGCTTTCAGGGGAACTATGGCTACACCTTC.

This clonotype was seen a few times. The rearrangement uses TRBV12-3 or TRBV12-4 and TRBJ2-1; 9 bases fit TRBD2. Trimming removed 5 bases from V and 7 bases from J; junction bases left unmatched: 12. The CDR3 spans 16 residues. The CDR3 coding sequence is TGTGCCAGCAGTCCCTCGGGGGTAGCGGGAGTGAATGAGCAGTTCTTC. Its protein is CASSPSGVAGVNEQFF.

Notes on this clonotype: Since a much larger clone is just one base distant, this may be a read error. J is TRBJ2-5 and V is TRBV29-1; D is ambiguous. This CDR3 spans 10 amino acids. Trimming removed 4 bases from V and 11 bases from J, with 11 bases in between. Germline V CDR1 and CDR2: SQVTM, ANQGSEA. The CDR3 protein is CSVAGNGQYF. For the CDR3, the DNA is TGCAGCGTTGCTGGCAATGGGCAGTACTTC.

The genes are TRBV5-1 and TRBJ2-5, with a possible D match to TRBD2 (6 bases). Germline V lookup: CDR1 SGHRS, CDR2 YFSETQ. The CDR3 extends over 15 amino acids. V was shortened by 4 bases and J by 5 bases, with 18 bases between the two germline ends. The CDR3 spells CASSPLGGKGETQYF. The CDR3 DNA reads TGCGCCAGCAGCCCCCTTGGGGGGAAGGGGGAGACCCAGTACTTC.

The rearrangement uses TRBV5-1 and TRBJ2-2, with D possibly matching TRBD2 (6 bases). The germline V and J ends were trimmed by 3 bases and 8 bases, with 17 bases remaining between them. Germline values: CDR1 SGHRS, CDR2 YFSETQ. The CDR3 has 15 amino acids. The chain's CDR3 is CASSSTSSTGGELFF. The CDR3 region has the DNA TGCGCCAGCAGCTCGACTAGTAGTACTGGGGGGGAGCTGTTTTTT.

This clonotype appeared a few times. The chain links TRBV14 to TRBJ2-3; TRBD2 matches at 8 bases. The ends lost 4 bases at V and 2 bases at J; junction bases unmatched: 5. In germline, CDR1 is SGHDN, CDR2 FVKESK. There are 15 residues in the CDR3. CDR3 protein: CASSPFGGATDTQYF. CDR3 bases: TGTGCCAGCAGCCCTTTCGGGGGGGCCACAGATACGCAGTATTTT.

The rearrangement links TRBV7-2 to TRBJ2-7; 12 positions match TRBD2. V was clipped by 5 bases and J by 0 bases; unmatched bases: 5. The CDR3 loop spans 16 amino acids. Germline V lookup: CDR1 SGHTA, CDR2 FQGNSA. The chain's CDR3 is CASSAPGLAGSYEQYF. The CDR3 coding sequence is TGTGCCAGCAGCGCGCCGGGACTAGCGGGCTCCTACGAGCAGTACTTC.

The V gene is TRBV20-1, the J gene TRBJ2-3; D is perhaps TRBD2 (6 bases). There are 12 residues in the CDR3. The V gene lost 6 bases and the J gene lost 4 bases, with 11 bases spanning the gap. Germline CDR1 DFQATT, CDR2 SNEGSKA (reference sequence). CDR3 coding DNA: TGCAGTGCCGACGGGAGCTCAGATACGCAGTATTTT. Translation gives CSADGSSDTQYF.

The J gene is TRBJ2-2, the V gene TRBV5-1; D gene uncertain. The CDR3 has 14 amino acids. The germline V gene encodes CDR1 SGHRS and CDR2 YFSETQ. Trimming shortened V by 2 bases and J by 6 bases, and 11 bases separated the two germline ends. CDR3 region: CASSFDGEPGELFF. In DNA form, the CDR3 reads TGCGCCAGCAGCTTCGATGGGGAACCCGGGGAGCTGTTTTTT.

This clonotype showed up just a few times. The J gene is TRBJ2-3, the V gene TRBV20-1; 11 bases agree with TRBD2. J was trimmed by 3 bases and V by 2 bases; bases with no gene match: 4. The CDR3 consists of 15 residues. Germline CDR1 is DFQATT and CDR2 is SNEGSKA (reference sequence). In DNA, the CDR3 is TGCAGTGCTAGAAATAGCGGGAGGGGGACAGATACGCAGTATTTT. It codes for CSARNSGRGTDTQYF.